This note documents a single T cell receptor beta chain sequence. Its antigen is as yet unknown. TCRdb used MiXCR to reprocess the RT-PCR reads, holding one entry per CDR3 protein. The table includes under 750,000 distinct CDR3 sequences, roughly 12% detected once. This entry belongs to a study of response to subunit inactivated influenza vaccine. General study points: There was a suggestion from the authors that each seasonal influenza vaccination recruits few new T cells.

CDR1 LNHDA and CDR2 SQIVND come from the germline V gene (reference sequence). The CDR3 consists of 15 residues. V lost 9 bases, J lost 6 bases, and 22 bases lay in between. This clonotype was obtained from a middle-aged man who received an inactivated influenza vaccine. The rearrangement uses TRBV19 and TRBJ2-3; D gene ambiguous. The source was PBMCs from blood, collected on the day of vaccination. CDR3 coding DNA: TGTGCCAGCCGGTCTTTTACAGATTCCAGGGATACGCAGTATTTT. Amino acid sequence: CASRSFTDSRDTQYF.